This T cell receptor beta chain comes out of a study of T cells in Graves' hyperthyroidism and ophthalmopathy. This clonotype came up many times. Its antigen is as yet unknown. The ends were cut back, 4 bases at V and 4 bases at J, with 4 bases in the middle. This CDR3 region has 12 residues. Germline lookup yields CDR1 LGHNT and CDR2 FRNRAP. Study observations and caveats: By a 13 V-J model, ophthalmopathy was set apart from stable hyperthyroidism.

Authors of the study amplified TCR beta CDR3 regions from RNA transcripts. First-round RT-PCR targeting the TCR CDR3 was performed with the HTBI primer set. TCRdb re-derived calls from the multiplex PCR reads in MiXCR, one entry per CDR3 protein. The table lists more than 500,000 distinct CDR3 sequences, approximately 15% of them singletons. Sequenced: blood. The receptor was isolated from a woman aged 40-49 years with Graves' ophthalmopathy. The chain has TRBV12-5 and TRBJ2-2; no definite D call. The CDR3 reads CASGYSTGELFF. DNA of the CDR3: TGTGCTAGTGGTTATAGCACCGGGGAGCTGTTTTTT.